The 3 T cell receptor beta chains below all came from one sample that was sequenced in a study of blood T cell repertoires in COVID-19 (dated by TCRdb to 2020 to 2021). Preparation of the library involved the immunoSEQ multiplex PCR assay. Sourced from immuneACCESS, this table was stored by TCRdb with only in-frame sequences that have V and J called. A share of the clones is absent; for the studies checked, an unresolved V gene accounts for under half, and the remainder has no known explanation. The sample table contains 470,000 or so clones; only one count was recorded for 80% to 90% of them. The ten largest clones capture under 4% of the sample. The sample consisted of peripheral blood. These receptor sequences come from a human donor in a cohort sampled during active COVID-19.

The chain has TRBV21-1 and TRBJ1-1. TRBV21-1 counts as a pseudogene. There are 21 residues in the CDR3. CDR3 in amino acids: CASSTLREERAGHLMNTEAFF. DNA for the CDR3: TGTGCCAGCAGCACCTTAAGGGAGGAGAGGGCAGGGCACCTCATGAACACTGAAGCTTTCTTT.

V is TRBV6-5 and J is TRBJ2-7; TRBD2 matches 7 bases. This CDR3 has 13 amino acids. CDR1 and CDR2 from the germline V gene are MNHEY and SVGAGI. The V and J ends lost 8 bases and 7 bases, in that order; junction bases with no gene match: 11. CDR3 bases: TGTGCCAGCTCTCTAGCGGTCCTTTCGGAGCAGTACTTC. It translates to CASSLAVLSEQYF.

The CDR3 nucleotides are TGTGCCAGCAGCTTAGTATGGGGGGATGAGCAGTTCTTC. Amino acids: CASSLVWGDEQFF. V is TRBV7-2 and J is TRBJ2-1, with a weak D call TRBD2 (6 bases). V lost 1 base, J lost 8 bases, and 9 bases lay in between. CDR3 length equals 13 residues. CDR1 is SGHTA and CDR2 is FQGNSA in the germline V gene.